The 9 T cell receptor beta chains below come from one sample, sequenced in a study of early T cells in non-severe SARS-CoV-2 infection. TCRdb ran MiXCR on the 5' RACE reads and lists one entry per CDR3 protein. The table shows about 130,000 distinct CDR3 sequences, with around 14% occurring only once. The specimen was whole blood. These receptors were collected from an adult who was a healthcare worker with PCR-confirmed SARS-CoV-2 infection or an uninfected control (not recorded which).

This clonotype was seen a handful of times. V gene TRBV7-6 combines with J gene TRBJ1-1, with a weak D call TRBD1 (6 bases). CDR3 length: 14 amino acids. The ends were cut back, 1 base at V and 4 bases at J, with 10 bases in the middle. Germline assignment: CDR1 SGHVS and CDR2 FNYEAQ. For the CDR3, the DNA is TGTGCCAGCAGCTTAGAAGGGGGGGCCACTGAAGCTTTCTTT. Its protein is CASSLEGGATEAFF.

This clonotype has just a few counts. V and J are TRBV7-8 and TRBJ1-1; D unresolved. Germline assignment: CDR1 SGHVS and CDR2 FQNEAQ. V was shortened by 2 bases and J by 3 bases, with 13 bases between the two germline ends. This CDR3 is 15 amino acids long. CDR3 amino acids: CASSLTPDGYTEAFF. As DNA, the CDR3 is TGTGCCAGCAGCTTAACTCCGGACGGGTACACTGAAGCTTTCTTT.

Only a few counts were recorded for this clonotype. This chain links TRBV29-1 with TRBJ2-1; D may be TRBD2 (7 bases). Trimming took 6 bases from V and 3 from J, leaving 15 bases between them. The length of the CDR3 is 14 residues. CDR1 SQVTM and CDR2 ANQGSEA come from the germline V gene. The CDR3 region has the DNA TGCAGCGTCCTTCCCGGGGGGCGCTACAATGAGCAGTTCTTC. Translating it yields CSVLPGGRYNEQFF.

The rearrangement uses TRBV29-1 and TRBJ1-1; TRBD1 might be the D (5 bases). Germline-derived CDR1 and CDR2 are SQVTM and ANQGSEA. The CDR3 extends over 11 amino acids. V lost 6 bases to trimming and J lost 5 bases, with 10 bases between them. CDR3: CSVGWGTEAFF. CDR3 sequence (DNA): TGCAGCGTCGGCTGGGGGACTGAAGCTTTCTTT.

CDR3 DNA sequence: TGTGCCAGCGGGACCGGGAATCCCAACTACGAGCAGTACTTC. Translated, it gives CASGTGNPNYEQYF. V gene TRBV6-6 combines with J gene TRBJ2-7; either TRBD1 or TRBD2 may supply D (5 bases each). The CDR3 is 14 residues long. V dropped 8 bases and J dropped 3 bases, with 17 bases sitting between them. Per germline, CDR1 MNHNY and CDR2 SVGAGI (reference sequence).

This clonotype was counted only a few times. The CDR3 sequence: CASSGTLNYGYTF. The CDR3, as DNA: TGTGCCAGCAGCGGGACACTTAACTATGGCTACACCTTC. V gene TRBV9 combines with J gene TRBJ1-2, with D maybe TRBD1 (5 bases). From germline, CDR1 is SGDLS and CDR2 YYNGEE. V was shortened by 3 bases and J by 1 base, with 7 bases between the two germline ends. CDR3 length: 13 residues.

The table lists this clonotype with a few counts. The gene calls are TRBV20-1 and TRBJ2-7; 8 bases align to TRBD2. In germline, CDR1 is DFQATT, CDR2 SNEGSKA (reference sequence). CDR3 length equals 14 residues. After removal of 5 bases from V and 4 bases from J, the junction contained 10 bases not matched to a gene. The CDR3 DNA reads as TGCAGTGCTTCCCGAGGACTAGCTTTGTACGAGCAGTACTTC. This sequence encodes CSASRGLALYEQYF.

This clonotype was observed a few times. The J gene is TRBJ2-2, the V gene TRBV7-2; D unresolved. Between the trimmed V and J ends, which lost 5 bases and 0 bases, there was a span of 16 bases. The CDR3 extends over 17 amino acids. From germline, CDR1 is SGHTA and CDR2 FQGNSA. The CDR3 spells CASSPTRPPANTGELFF. DNA for the CDR3: TGTGCCAGCAGCCCGACACGCCCTCCGGCGAACACCGGGGAGCTGTTTTTT.

This clonotype was seen a handful of times. V is TRBV6-2 or TRBV6-3 and J is TRBJ2-1; either TRBD1 or TRBD2 may fit D (5 bases each). The germline V and J ends were trimmed by 0 bases and 0 bases, with 9 bases remaining between them. CDR3 length equals 16 residues. Per the germline V gene, CDR1 is MNHEY and CDR2 is SVGEGT. In DNA form, the CDR3 reads TGTGCCAGCAGTTACTCGGGACGCAGCTCCTACAATGAGCAGTTCTTC. It codes for CASSYSGRSSYNEQFF.